A single sample is the source of the 12 T cell receptor beta chains below, sequenced in a study of blood T cell repertoires in COVID-19. Libraries were prepared by immunoSEQ multiplex PCR; TCRdb keeps only in-frame clonotypes and omits some of them. There are roughly 190,000 clones in the sample; around nine tenths occur only once, and 5% to 6.5% lies in the top ten. The sample comprised peripheral blood. The receptors originated from a man in his forties with active or convalescent COVID-19.

The V gene is TRBV9, the J gene TRBJ1-3, with TRBD1 identical over 9 bases. CDR3 size: 16 residues. V lost 3 bases, J lost 0 bases, and 4 bases stayed unmatched. Germline CDR1 reads SGDLS; CDR2 reads YYNGEE. CDR3 amino acids: CASSAQQGASGNTIYF. The CDR3 DNA reads as TGTGCCAGCAGCGCCCAACAGGGGGCCTCTGGAAACACCATATATTTT. The full variable domain, in which reference TRBV9 and TRBJ1-3 provide the parts outside the CDR3, is DSGVTQTPKHLITATGQRVTLRCSPRSGDLSVYWYQQSLDQGLQFLIQYYNGEERAKGNILERFSAQQFPDLHSELNLSSLELGDSALYFCASSAQQGASGNTIYFGEGSWLTVV.

This clone was observed a single time. J is TRBJ1-2 and V is TRBV5-6, with 8 bases lining up with TRBD1. Unmatched junction bases numbered 5, after V lost 3 bases and J lost 4 bases. Looked up from germline, CDR1 is SGHDT and CDR2 is YYEEEE. CDR3 length: 14 amino acids. The CDR3 region is CASSYGTGGYGYTF. The CDR3 DNA reads TGTGCCAGCAGCTACGGGACAGGTGGCTATGGCTACACCTTC.

The rearrangement uses TRBV11-2 and TRBJ2-1; 11 bases map to TRBD2. The V gene end was trimmed by 4 bases and the J gene end by 7 bases; junction bases not matched to a gene: 9. Looked up from germline, CDR1 is SGHAT and CDR2 is FQNNGV. CDR3 size: 16 residues. This chain's CDR3 is CASSSLGTSGLNEQFF. CDR3 sequence (DNA): TGTGCCAGCAGCTCCTTGGGGACTAGCGGCTTGAATGAGCAGTTCTTC.

This chain uses TRBV15 with TRBJ1-5; D unresolved. The CDR3 loop spans 15 amino acids. Germline loops: CDR1 LNHNV, CDR2 YYDKDF (reference sequence). Trimming cost V 3 bases and J 0 bases, with 9 bases left between them. CDR3 coding DNA: TGTGCCACCAGCAGCTATCAGGTTAGCAATCAGCCCCAGCATTTT. Protein sequence: CATSSYQVSNQPQHF.

The gene calls are TRBV11-3 and TRBJ2-2, with D possibly being TRBD2 (6 bases). Trimming stripped 1 base from V and 4 bases from J, with 10 bases between. The CDR3 spans 15 residues. In germline, CDR1 is SGHNT, CDR2 YENEEA. For the CDR3, the DNA is TGTGCCAGCAGCTTAGCTGGGGGGAGCACCGGGGAGCTGTTTTTT. Amino acids: CASSLAGGSTGELFF.

Comment on this clone: Within the sample, other DNA sequences also encode this same CDR3. The CDR3 reads CATSDLRAGYQETQYF. DNA for the CDR3: TGTGCCACCAGTGATTTGCGGGCAGGGTACCAAGAGACCCAGTACTTC. The chain is built from TRBV24-1 and TRBJ2-5; D possibly corresponds to TRBD1 (5 bases). V gave up 0 bases and J gave up 0 bases, with 10 bases separating them. There are 16 residues in the CDR3. In germline, CDR1 is KGHDR, CDR2 SFDVKD.

This chain joins TRBV14 and TRBJ2-6; the D gene is possibly TRBD2 (6 bases). Per the germline V gene, CDR1 is SGHDN and CDR2 is FVKESK. Trimming left V 4 bases short and J 2 bases short, with 15 bases between. CDR3 length: 17 amino acids. The CDR3 loop is CASSPPGLTPGANVLTF. The CDR3 nucleotides read TGTGCCAGCAGCCCACCGGGACTCACTCCTGGGGCCAACGTCCTGACTTTC.

The rearrangement uses TRBV30 and TRBJ2-3, with 9 bases identical to TRBD2. Germline-derived CDR1 and CDR2 are GTSNPN and SVGIG (reference sequence). Trimming cost V 0 bases and J 4 bases; bases outside gene matches: 8. This CDR3 has 16 residues. The CDR3 sequence is CAWSVGSSGRADTQYF. The CDR3 nucleotides are TGTGCCTGGAGTGTAGGTAGTAGCGGGAGAGCAGATACGCAGTATTTT.

The chain is built from TRBV7-2 and TRBJ2-1, with TRBD2 matching 7 bases. The CDR3 is 15 amino acids. Germline CDR1 SGHTA, CDR2 FQGNSA. Unmatched junction bases numbered 4, after V lost 0 bases and J lost 5 bases. This CDR3 reads CASSLALAEDNEQFF. The CDR3 DNA sequence: TGTGCCAGCAGCTTAGCGCTAGCGGAGGACAATGAGCAGTTCTTC.

The CDR3 region is CASRVPGTGVDGYTF. In DNA form, the CDR3 reads TGTGCCAGTAGAGTCCCCGGGACAGGGGTAGACGGCTACACCTTC. The chain has TRBV19 and TRBJ1-2; 10 nucleotides match TRBD1. Trimming removed 6 bases from V and 8 bases from J; junction bases left unmatched: 12. Germline V lookup: CDR1 LNHDA, CDR2 SQIVND (reference sequence). The CDR3 length is 15 residues.

This chain links TRBV29-1 with TRBJ2-1; 11 positions match TRBD1. The CDR3 contains 15 residues. Trimming at V came to 1 base and at J to 4 bases, leaving 3 bases not matched to a gene. Germline V gene data show CDR1 as SQVTM and CDR2 as ANQGSEA. CDR3 coding DNA: TGCAGCGTTGAAGTCAGGGACAGGGGGTACAATGAGCAGTTCTTC. As protein: CSVEVRDRGYNEQFF.

This rearrangement joins TRBV4-1 to TRBJ1-1, with D unclear. Germline V CDR1 and CDR2: MGHRA, YSYEKL. The CDR3 spans 14 residues. Trimming pared 3 bases from V and 8 bases from J, leaving 16 bases between. The CDR3 coding sequence is TGCGCCAGCAGCCATACAGCCCCGGGGTCGGAAGCTTTCTTT. Protein product: CASSHTAPGSEAFF.